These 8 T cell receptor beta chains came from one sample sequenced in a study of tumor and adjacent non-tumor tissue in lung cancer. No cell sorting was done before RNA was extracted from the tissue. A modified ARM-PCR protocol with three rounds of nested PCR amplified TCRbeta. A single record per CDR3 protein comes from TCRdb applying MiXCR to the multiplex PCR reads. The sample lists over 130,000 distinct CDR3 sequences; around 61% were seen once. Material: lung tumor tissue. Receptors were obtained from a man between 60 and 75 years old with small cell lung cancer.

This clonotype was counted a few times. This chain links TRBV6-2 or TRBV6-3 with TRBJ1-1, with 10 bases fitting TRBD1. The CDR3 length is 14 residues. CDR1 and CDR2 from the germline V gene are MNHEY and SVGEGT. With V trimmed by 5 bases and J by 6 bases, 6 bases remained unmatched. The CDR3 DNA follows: TGTGCCAGCAGTCGGACAGGGGGTTTCCCTGAAGCTTTCTTT. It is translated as CASSRTGGFPEAFF.

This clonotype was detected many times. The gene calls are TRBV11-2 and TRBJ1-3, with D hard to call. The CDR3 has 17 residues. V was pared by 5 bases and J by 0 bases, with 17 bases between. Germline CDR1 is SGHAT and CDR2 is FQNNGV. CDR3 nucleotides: TGTGCCAGCAGCAAGGACTTTGACGGACCCTCTGGAAACACCATATATTTT. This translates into CASSKDFDGPSGNTIYF.

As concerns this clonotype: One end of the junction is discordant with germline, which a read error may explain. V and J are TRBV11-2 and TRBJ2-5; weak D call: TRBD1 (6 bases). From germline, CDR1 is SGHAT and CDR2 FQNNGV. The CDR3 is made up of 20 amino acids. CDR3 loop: CANSPYRLHPRDKREETQYF. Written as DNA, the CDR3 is TGTGCCAACAGCCCGTACCGACTACACCCACGGGACAAAAGAGAAGAGACCCAGTACTTC.

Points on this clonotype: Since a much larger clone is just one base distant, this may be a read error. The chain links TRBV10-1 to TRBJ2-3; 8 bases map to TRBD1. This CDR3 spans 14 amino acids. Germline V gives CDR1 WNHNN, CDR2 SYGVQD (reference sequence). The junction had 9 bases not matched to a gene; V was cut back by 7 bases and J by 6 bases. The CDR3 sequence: CASKTDRERDTQYF. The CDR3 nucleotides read TGCGCCAGCAAGACGGACAGGGAGAGGGATACGCAGTATTTT.

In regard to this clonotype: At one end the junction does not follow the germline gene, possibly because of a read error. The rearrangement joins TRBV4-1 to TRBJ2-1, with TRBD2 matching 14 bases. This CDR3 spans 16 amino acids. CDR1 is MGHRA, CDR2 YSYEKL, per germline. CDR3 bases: TGTGCCAGCGGCCAGACCGGGACTAGCGGGAGTTTTGAGCAGTTCTTC. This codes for CASGQTGTSGSFEQFF.

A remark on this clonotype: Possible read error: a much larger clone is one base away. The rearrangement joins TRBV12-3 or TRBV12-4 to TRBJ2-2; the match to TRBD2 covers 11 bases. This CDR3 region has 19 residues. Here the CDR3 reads CASSPRVAGGSLNTWELFF. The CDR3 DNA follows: TGTGCCAGCAGTCCCCGGGTAGCGGGAGGGTCCTTGAACACCTGGGAGCTGTTTTTT.

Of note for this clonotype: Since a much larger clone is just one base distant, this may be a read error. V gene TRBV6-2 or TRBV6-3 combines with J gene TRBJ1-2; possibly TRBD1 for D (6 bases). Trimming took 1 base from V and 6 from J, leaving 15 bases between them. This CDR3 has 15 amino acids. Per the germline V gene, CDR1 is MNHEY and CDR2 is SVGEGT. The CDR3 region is CASSYLWQGLDGYTF. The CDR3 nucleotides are TGTGCCAGCAGTTACTTGTGGCAGGGGCTGGATGGCTACACCTTC.

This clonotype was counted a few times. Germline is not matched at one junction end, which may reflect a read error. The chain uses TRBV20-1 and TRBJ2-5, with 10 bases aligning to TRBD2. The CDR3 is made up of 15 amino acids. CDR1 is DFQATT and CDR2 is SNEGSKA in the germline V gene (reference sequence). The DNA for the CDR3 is TGCAGTGCTAATCCGGGACTAGCGACACAAGAGGCCCAGTACTTC. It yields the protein CSANPGLATQEAQYF.